These 16 T cell receptor beta chains were sequenced from one sample in a study of cytomegalovirus exposure and HLA in healthy donors. The PCR was carried out with 60 Vbeta primers and 13 Jbeta primers. The protocol was immunoSEQ multiplex PCR, while the TCRdb copy is restricted to in-frame clones and leaves out a portion. The sample shows some 190,000 clones, roughly 90% of them seen only once. Sequenced input: PBMCs. The receptors were gathered from a woman in her thirties in good health and CMV-seronegative.

The rearrangement links TRBV15 to TRBJ1-5, with 7 bases matching TRBD1. CDR1 and CDR2 from the germline V gene are LNHNV and YYDKDF (reference sequence). V dropped 0 bases and J dropped 3; count of bases not matched to a gene: 2. The length of the CDR3 is 15 residues. CDR3 in amino acids: CATSRDGTDNQPQHF. CDR3 nucleotides: TGTGCCACCAGCAGAGATGGGACAGACAATCAGCCCCAGCATTTT. The full variable domain, in which reference TRBV15 and TRBJ1-5 provide the parts outside the CDR3, is DAMVIQNPRYQVTQFGKPVTLSCSQTLNHNVMYWYQQKSSQAPKLLFHYYDKDFNNEADTPDNFQSRRPNTSFCFLDIRSPGLGDTAMYLCATSRDGTDNQPQHFGDGTRLSIL.

The chain joins TRBV2 to TRBJ2-3, with 13 bases lining up with TRBD2. The V segment lost 4 bases and the J segment 4 bases; nucleotides outside the gene matches: 14. The V gene's germline CDR1 is SNHLY and CDR2 FYNNEI. The CDR3 is made up of 19 amino acids. The CDR3 sequence is CASSAGFGLAGAVPDTQYF. The CDR3, as DNA: TGTGCCAGCAGTGCGGGGTTTGGACTAGCGGGGGCGGTGCCAGATACGCAGTATTTT.

The chain couples TRBV18 to TRBJ2-5, with 10 bases identical to TRBD2. Germline V gene sequence: CDR1 KGHSH, CDR2 LQKENI. This CDR3 comprises 17 residues. V dropped 2 bases and J dropped 0; count of bases not matched to a gene: 6. The CDR3 reads CASSPGLAVGYQETQYF. Written as DNA, the CDR3 is TGTGCCAGCTCACCAGGACTAGCGGTTGGCTACCAAGAGACCCAGTACTTC.

This chain connects TRBV6-6 to TRBJ2-7; 7 nucleotides agree with TRBD1. With V trimmed by 6 bases and J by 0 bases, 5 bases remained unmatched. In germline, CDR1 is MNHNY, CDR2 SVGAGI (reference sequence). CDR3 length: 14 residues. The DNA for the CDR3 is TGTGCCAGCAGCTACGGGACAGACTCCTACGAGCAGTACTTC. Protein: CASSYGTDSYEQYF.

The CDR3, as DNA: TGTGCCAGCGTGGACTACTACACCGGGGAGCTGTTTTTT. Translating gives CASVDYYTGELFF. The chain combines TRBV7-9 with TRBJ2-2; TRBD2 is a possible D gene (6 bases). Germline V CDR1 and CDR2: SEHNR, FQNEAQ (reference sequence). V shed 8 bases and J shed 3 bases, with 10 bases lying between them. The length of the CDR3 is 13 residues.

The chain has TRBV14 and TRBJ2-7; the D gene is possibly TRBD2 (5 bases). The CDR3 contains 13 residues. V gave up 3 bases and J gave up 6 bases, with 12 bases separating them. Germline V gene sequence: CDR1 SGHDN, CDR2 FVKESK. This chain's CDR3 is CASSHRRGSEQYF. The CDR3 DNA follows: TGTGCCAGCAGCCATCGCCGGGGAAGCGAGCAGTACTTC.

The chain employs TRBV5-4 and TRBJ2-3, with 13 bases matching TRBD2. Trimming cost V 4 bases and J 4 bases; bases outside gene matches: 9. Per germline, CDR1 SGHNT and CDR2 YYREEE (reference sequence). CDR3 size: 17 residues. The CDR3 nucleotides read TGTGCCAGCAGCGCCGGGACTAGCGGGATGGCGGCAGATACGCAGTATTTT. Translation gives CASSAGTSGMAADTQYF.

The chain recombines TRBV9 with TRBJ1-1; D gene unclear. The V end lost 0 bases, the J end lost 1 base, and 4 bases lay between the germline ends. The V gene's germline CDR1 is SGDLS and CDR2 YYNGEE. The CDR3 is 13 amino acids. The CDR3 DNA reads TGTGCCAGCAGCGTAGGGAGGAACACTGAAGCTTTCTTT. This sequence encodes CASSVGRNTEAFF.

The chain has TRBV9 and TRBJ2-3; the match to TRBD1 covers 9 bases. This CDR3 region has 16 residues. Germline assignment: CDR1 SGDLS and CDR2 YYNGEE. The V segment lost 0 bases and the J segment 1 base; nucleotides outside the gene matches: 3. In DNA form, the CDR3 reads TGTGCCAGCAGCGTAGGGGACAGGGATCGCACAGATACGCAGTATTTT. Translation gives CASSVGDRDRTDTQYF.

The chain recombines TRBV5-1 with TRBJ2-7; 8 bases map to TRBD1. Germline V gives CDR1 SGHRS, CDR2 YFSETQ. The CDR3 length is 15 residues. V lost 4 bases and J lost 0; bases outside the gene matches: 6. As DNA, the CDR3 is TGCGCCAGCAGCGAGGGACAGGATCTCTCCTACGAGCAGTACTTC. It yields the protein CASSEGQDLSYEQYF.

This clone is a singleton in its sample. The chain links TRBV28 to TRBJ1-2; 7 bases fit TRBD1. Losses at the gene ends were 6 bases for V and 1 base for J; bases not matched to a gene: 14. Germline V CDR1 and CDR2: MDHEN, SYDVKM. The CDR3 runs to 17 residues. The CDR3 sequence is CASRKNGTESINYGYTF. In DNA, the CDR3 is TGTGCCAGCAGAAAAAACGGGACAGAGAGTATTAACTATGGCTACACCTTC.

The rearrangement uses TRBV6-1 and TRBJ1-1; D is possibly TRBD1 (6 bases). The V gene lost 5 bases and the J gene lost 1 base, with 11 bases spanning the gap. The CDR3 extends over 14 amino acids. CDR1 MNHNS and CDR2 SASEGT come from the germline V gene. CDR3 region: CASSMGHPNTEAFF. The CDR3 bases are TGTGCCAGCAGTATGGGACACCCGAACACTGAAGCTTTCTTT.

This chain uses TRBV27 with TRBJ2-7; D is possibly TRBD1 (6 bases). Trimming stripped 5 bases from V and 1 base from J, with 15 bases between. CDR1 is MNHEY and CDR2 is SMNVEV in the germline V gene (reference sequence). This CDR3 is built from 15 residues. In DNA, the CDR3 is TGTGCCAGCAGTGTACAGGGTTATGGGTCCTACGAGCAGTACTTC. The encoded protein is CASSVQGYGSYEQYF.

The chain couples TRBV6-1 to TRBJ1-4; 7 bases are shared with TRBD1. Germline V gives CDR1 MNHNS, CDR2 SASEGT. The CDR3 is 15 residues long. The trim removed 2 bases at V and 8 bases at J, leaving 8 bases unmatched. CDR3 protein: CASSEHRTGVEKLFF. The CDR3 nucleotides read TGTGCCAGCAGTGAACATCGGACAGGTGTCGAAAAACTGTTTTTT.

This sequence joins TRBV19 and TRBJ2-1; 8 nucleotides line up with TRBD1. Germline trimming cut 5 bases from V and 4 bases from J; bases unmatched to any gene: 19. The CDR3 contains 19 residues. Germline V gene lookup returns CDR1 LNHDA and CDR2 SQIVND (reference sequence). CDR3 DNA: TGTGCCAGTAGTCAACTCCGGGGGACAGGTGGTCGTGGTTACAATGAGCAGTTCTTC. Amino acid sequence: CASSQLRGTGGRGYNEQFF.

The chain carries TRBV12-5 and TRBJ2-5, with D tentatively TRBD1 (6 bases). Trimming took off 2 bases at V and 4 bases at J, with 8 bases between the two ends. The CDR3 is 13 amino acids. Germline V gives CDR1 LGHNT, CDR2 FRNRAP. CDR3 in DNA: TGTGCTAGTGGTTTGTGGGGGCTAGAGACCCAGTACTTC. Its protein is CASGLWGLETQYF.